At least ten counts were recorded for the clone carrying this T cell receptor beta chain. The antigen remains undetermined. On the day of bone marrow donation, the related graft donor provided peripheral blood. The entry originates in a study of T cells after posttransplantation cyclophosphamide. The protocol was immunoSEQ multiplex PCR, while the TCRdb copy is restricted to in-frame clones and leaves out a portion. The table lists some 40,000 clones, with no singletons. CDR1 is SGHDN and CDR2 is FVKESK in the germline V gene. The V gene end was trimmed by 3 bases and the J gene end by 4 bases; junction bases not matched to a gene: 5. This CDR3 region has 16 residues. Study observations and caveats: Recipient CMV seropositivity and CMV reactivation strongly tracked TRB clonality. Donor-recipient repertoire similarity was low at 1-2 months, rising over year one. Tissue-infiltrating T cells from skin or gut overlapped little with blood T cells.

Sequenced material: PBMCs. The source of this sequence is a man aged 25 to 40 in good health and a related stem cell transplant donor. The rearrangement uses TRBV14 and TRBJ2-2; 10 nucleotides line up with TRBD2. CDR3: CASSQSGLAVTGELFF. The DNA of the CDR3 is TGTGCCAGCAGCCAGTCCGGACTAGCGGTCACCGGGGAGCTGTTTTTT.